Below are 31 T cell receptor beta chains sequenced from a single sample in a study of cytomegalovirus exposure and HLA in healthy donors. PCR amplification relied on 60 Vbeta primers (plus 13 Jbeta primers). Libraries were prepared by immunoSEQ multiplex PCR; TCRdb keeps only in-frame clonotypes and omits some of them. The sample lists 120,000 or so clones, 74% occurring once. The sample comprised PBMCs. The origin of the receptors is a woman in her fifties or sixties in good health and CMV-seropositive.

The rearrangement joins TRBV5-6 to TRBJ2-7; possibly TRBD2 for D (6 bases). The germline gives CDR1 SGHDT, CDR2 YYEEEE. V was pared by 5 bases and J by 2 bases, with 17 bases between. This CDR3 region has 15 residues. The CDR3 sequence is CASSPVGAGPYEQYF. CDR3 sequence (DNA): TGTGCCAGCAGTCCAGTTGGGGCGGGACCCTACGAGCAGTACTTC. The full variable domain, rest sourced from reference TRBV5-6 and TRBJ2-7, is DAGVTQSPTHLIKTRGQQVTLRCSPKSGHDTVSWYQQALGQGPQFIFQYYEEEERQRGNFPDRFSGHQFPNYSSELNVNALLLGDSALYLCASSPVGAGPYEQYFGPGTRLTVT.

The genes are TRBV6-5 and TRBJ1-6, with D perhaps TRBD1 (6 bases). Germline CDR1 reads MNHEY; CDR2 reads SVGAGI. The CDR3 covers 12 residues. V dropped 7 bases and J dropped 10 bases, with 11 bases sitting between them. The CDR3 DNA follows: TGTGCCAGCACCCAACAGGGATCACCCCTCCACTTT. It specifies CASTQQGSPLHF.

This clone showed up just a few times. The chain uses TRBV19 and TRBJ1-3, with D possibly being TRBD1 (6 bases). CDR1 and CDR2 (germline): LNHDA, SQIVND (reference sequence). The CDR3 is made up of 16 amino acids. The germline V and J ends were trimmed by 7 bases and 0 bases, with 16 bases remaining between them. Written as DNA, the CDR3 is TGTGCCAGTAACGCAGACAGGCCGAGCTCTGGAAACACCATATATTTT. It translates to CASNADRPSSGNTIYF.

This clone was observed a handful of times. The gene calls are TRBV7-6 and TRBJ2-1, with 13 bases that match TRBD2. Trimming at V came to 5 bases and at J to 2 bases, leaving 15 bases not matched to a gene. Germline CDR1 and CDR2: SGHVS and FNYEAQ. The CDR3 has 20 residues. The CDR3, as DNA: TGTGCCAGCAGCCGCTTGGGGAGGACTAGCGGGGGTGGACCCTACAATGAGCAGTTCTTC. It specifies CASSRLGRTSGGGPYNEQFF.

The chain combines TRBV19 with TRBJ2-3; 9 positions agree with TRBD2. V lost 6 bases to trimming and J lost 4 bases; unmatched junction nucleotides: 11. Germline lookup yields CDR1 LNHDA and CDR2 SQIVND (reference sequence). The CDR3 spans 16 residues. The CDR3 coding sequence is TGTGCCAGTAGCGCCGGGACTAGCCGTTCCTCAGATACGCAGTATTTT. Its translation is CASSAGTSRSSDTQYF.

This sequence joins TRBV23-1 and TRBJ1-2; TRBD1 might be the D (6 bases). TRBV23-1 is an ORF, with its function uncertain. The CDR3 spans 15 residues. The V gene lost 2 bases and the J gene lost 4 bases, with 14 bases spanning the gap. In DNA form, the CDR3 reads TGCGCCAGCAGTCAACCCAAACAGGGTGTCTATGGCTACACCTTC. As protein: CASSQPKQGVYGYTF.

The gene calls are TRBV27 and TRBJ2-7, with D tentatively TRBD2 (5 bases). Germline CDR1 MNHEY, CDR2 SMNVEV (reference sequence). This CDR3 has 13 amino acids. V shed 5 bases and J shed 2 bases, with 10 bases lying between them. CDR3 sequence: CASSMAGPYEQYF. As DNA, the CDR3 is TGTGCCAGCAGTATGGCGGGTCCCTACGAGCAGTACTTC.

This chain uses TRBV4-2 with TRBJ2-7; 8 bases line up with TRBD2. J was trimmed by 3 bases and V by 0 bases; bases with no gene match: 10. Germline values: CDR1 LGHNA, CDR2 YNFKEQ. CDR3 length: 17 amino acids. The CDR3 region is CASSQDLGIAGNYEQYF. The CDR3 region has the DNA TGTGCCAGCAGCCAAGATCTTGGGATAGCGGGGAACTACGAGCAGTACTTC.

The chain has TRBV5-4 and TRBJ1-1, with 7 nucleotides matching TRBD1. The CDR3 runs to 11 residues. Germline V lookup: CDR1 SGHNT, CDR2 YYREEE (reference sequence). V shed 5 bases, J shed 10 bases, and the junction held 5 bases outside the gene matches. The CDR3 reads CASRPTGRAFF. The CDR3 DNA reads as TGTGCCAGCAGACCGACAGGGCGAGCTTTCTTT.

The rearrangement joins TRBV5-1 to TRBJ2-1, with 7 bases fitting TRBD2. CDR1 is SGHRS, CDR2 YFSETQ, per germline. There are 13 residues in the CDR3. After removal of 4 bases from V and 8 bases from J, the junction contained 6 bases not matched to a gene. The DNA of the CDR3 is TGCGCCAGCAGCGAGACCCGGGGGGATGAGCAGTTCTTC. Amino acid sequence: CASSETRGDEQFF. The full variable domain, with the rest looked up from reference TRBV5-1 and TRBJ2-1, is KAGVTQTPRYLIKTRGQQVTLSCSPISGHRSVSWYQQTPGQGLQFLFEYFSETQRNKGNFPGRFSGRQFSNSRSEMNVSTLELGDSALYLCASSETRGDEQFFGPGTRLTVL.

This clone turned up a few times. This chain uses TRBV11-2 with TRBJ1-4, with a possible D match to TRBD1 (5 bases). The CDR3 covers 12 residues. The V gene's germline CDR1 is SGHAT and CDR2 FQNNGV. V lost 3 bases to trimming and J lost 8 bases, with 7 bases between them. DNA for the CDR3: TGTGCCAGCAGCTTTTCAGGGGAAAAACTGTTTTTT. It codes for CASSFSGEKLFF.

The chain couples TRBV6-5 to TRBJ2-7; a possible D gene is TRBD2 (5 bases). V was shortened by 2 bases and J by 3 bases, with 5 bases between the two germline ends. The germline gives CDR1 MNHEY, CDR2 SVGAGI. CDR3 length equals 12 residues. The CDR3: CASSYEGYEQYF. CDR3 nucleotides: TGTGCCAGCAGTTACGAGGGCTACGAGCAGTACTTC.

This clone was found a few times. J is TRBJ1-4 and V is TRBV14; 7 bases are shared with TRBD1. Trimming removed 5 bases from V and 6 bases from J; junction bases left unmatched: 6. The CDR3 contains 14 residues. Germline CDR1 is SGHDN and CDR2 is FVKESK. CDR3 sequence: CASSYGTVDEKLFF. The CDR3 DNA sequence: TGTGCCAGCAGCTACGGGACAGTGGATGAAAAACTGTTTTTT.

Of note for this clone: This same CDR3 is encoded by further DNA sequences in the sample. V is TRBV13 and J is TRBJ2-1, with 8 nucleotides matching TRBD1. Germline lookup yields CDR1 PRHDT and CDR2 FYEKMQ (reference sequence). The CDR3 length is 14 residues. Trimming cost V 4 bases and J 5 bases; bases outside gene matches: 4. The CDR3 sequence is CASSSRDRNNEQFF. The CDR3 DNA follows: TGTGCCAGCAGCTCAAGGGACAGGAACAATGAGCAGTTCTTC.

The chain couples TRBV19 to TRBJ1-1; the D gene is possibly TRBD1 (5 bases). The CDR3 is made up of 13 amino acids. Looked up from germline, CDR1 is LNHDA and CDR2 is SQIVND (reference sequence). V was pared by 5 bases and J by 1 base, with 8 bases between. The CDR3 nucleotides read TGTGCCAGTAGTTCCGGACAGAACACTGAAGCTTTCTTT. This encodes CASSSGQNTEAFF.

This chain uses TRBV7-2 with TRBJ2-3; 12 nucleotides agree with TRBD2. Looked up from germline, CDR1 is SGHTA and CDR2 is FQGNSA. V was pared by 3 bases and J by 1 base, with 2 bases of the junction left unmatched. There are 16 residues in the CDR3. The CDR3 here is CASSFRTSGGTDTQYF. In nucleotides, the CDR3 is TGTGCCAGCAGCTTCCGGACTAGCGGGGGCACAGATACGCAGTATTTT.

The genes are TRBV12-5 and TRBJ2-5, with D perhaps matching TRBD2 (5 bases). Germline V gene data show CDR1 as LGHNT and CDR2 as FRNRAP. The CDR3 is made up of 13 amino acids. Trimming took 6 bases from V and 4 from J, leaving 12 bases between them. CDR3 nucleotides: TGTGCTAGTGGGTCAACTAGGGCAGAGACCCAGTACTTC. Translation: CASGSTRAETQYF.

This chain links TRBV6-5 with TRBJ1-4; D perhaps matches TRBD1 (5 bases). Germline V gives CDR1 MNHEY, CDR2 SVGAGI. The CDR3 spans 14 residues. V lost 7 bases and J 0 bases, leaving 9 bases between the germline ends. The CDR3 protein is CASTDSTTNEKLFF. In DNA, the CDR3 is TGTGCCAGCACCGACAGCACAACTAATGAAAAACTGTTTTTT.

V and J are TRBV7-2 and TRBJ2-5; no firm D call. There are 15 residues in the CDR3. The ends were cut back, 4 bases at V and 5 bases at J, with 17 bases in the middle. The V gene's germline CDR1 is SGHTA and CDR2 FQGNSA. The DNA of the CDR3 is TGTGCCAGCAGCTCCCCCGGCGCAGGTTTGGAGACCCAGTACTTC. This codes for CASSSPGAGLETQYF. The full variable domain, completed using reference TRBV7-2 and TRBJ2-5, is GAGVSQSPSNKVTEKGKDVELRCDPISGHTALYWYRQSLGQGLEFLIYFQGNSAPDKSGLPSDRFSAERTGGSVSTLTIQRTQQEDSAVYLCASSSPGAGLETQYFGPGTRLLVL.

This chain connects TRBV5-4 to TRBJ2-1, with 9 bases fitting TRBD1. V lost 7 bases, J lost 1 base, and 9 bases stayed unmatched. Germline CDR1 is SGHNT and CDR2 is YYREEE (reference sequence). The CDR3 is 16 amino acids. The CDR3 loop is CASADDRGGSYNEQFF. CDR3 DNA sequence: TGTGCCAGCGCCGATGACAGGGGGGGATCCTACAATGAGCAGTTCTTC.

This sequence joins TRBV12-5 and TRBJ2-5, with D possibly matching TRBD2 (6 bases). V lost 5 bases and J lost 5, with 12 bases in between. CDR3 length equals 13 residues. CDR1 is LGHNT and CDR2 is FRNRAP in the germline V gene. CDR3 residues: CASGPRGGETQYF. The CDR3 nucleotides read TGTGCTAGTGGTCCCCGGGGAGGTGAGACCCAGTACTTC.

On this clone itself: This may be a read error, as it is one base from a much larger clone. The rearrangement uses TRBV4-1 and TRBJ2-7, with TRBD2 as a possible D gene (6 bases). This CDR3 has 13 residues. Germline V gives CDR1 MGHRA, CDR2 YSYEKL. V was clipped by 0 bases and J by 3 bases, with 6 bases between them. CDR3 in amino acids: CASSQEGGYEQYF. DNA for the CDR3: TGCGCCAGCAGCCAAGAGGGGGGCTACGAGCAGTACTTC.

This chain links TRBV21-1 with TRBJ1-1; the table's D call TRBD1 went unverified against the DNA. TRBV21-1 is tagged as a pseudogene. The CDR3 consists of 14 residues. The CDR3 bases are TGTGCCAGAAACCCCGGGACACCCAACACTGAAGCTTTCTTT. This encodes CARNPGTPNTEAFF.

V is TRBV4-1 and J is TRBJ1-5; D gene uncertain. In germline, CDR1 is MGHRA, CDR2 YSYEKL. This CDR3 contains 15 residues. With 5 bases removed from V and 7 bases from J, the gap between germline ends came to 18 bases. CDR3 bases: TGCGCCAGCAGCGCGCCCCATCGAGGATTCCAGCCCCAGCATTTT. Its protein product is CASSAPHRGFQPQHF.

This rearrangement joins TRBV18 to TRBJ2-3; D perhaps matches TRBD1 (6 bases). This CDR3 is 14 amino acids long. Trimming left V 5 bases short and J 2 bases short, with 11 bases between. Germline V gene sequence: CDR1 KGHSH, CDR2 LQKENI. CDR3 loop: CASSRDTDTDTQYF. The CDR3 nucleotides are TGTGCCAGCTCAAGGGACACCGACACAGATACGCAGTATTTT.

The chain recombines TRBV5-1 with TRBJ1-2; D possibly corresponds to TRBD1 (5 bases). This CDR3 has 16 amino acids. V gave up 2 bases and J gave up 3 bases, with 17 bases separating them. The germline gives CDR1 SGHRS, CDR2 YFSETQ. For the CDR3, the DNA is TGCGCCAGCAGCTTAAAACCGGGACGGGACTACTATGGCTACACCTTC. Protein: CASSLKPGRDYYGYTF.

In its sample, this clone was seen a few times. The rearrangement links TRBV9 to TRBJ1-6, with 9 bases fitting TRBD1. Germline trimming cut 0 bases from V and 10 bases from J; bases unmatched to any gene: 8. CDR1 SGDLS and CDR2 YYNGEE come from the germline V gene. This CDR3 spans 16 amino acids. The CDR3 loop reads CASSVGDRVGVSPLHF. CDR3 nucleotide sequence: TGTGCCAGCAGCGTAGGGGACAGGGTCGGAGTGTCACCCCTCCACTTT.

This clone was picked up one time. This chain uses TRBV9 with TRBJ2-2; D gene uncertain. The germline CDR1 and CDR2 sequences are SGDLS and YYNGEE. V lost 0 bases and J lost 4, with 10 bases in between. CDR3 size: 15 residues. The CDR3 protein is CASSVGSDSTGELFF. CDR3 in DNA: TGTGCCAGCAGCGTAGGAAGCGATTCCACCGGGGAGCTGTTTTTT.

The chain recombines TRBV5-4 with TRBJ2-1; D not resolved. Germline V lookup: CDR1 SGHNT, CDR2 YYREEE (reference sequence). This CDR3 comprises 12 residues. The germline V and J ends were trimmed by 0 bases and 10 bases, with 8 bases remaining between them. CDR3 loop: CASSLATNEQFF. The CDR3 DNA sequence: TGTGCCAGCAGCTTGGCTACGAACGAGCAGTTCTTC.

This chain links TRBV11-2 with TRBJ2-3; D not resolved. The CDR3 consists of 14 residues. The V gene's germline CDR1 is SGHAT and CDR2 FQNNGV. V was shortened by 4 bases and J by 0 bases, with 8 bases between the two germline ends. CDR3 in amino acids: CASSSTASTDTQYF. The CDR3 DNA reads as TGTGCCAGCAGCTCCACAGCTAGCACAGATACGCAGTATTTT.

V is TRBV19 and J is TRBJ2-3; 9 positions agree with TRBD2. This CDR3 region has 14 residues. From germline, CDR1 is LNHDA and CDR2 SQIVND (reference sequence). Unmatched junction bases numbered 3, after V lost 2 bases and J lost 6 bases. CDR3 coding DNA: TGTGCCAGTAGTATAACTAGCGGGTCGGATACGCAGTATTTT. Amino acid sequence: CASSITSGSDTQYF.